This TCR beta chain originates from a study of vaccination effects on CD4 cells after COVID-19. Study overall: At 16 days and at one week before vaccination, samples were given by two convalescent patients.

Concerning this clone: Its antigen is not known.

Study findings and constraints: Late after vaccination, infection- and vaccine-induced clones showed marked clonal contraction. The post-vaccine spike-reactive clones of convalescents showed a predominance of new vaccine-induced clones.

Sequenced by immunoSEQ multiplex PCR; TCRdb stores in-frame clones only, minus some. The table records more than 60,000 clones, just over 70% of them present only once. The culture ran for around 10 days before CD4+ T cells were isolated. Their SARS-CoV-2 infection, verified by PCR, occurred between March and December 2020. This specimen consisted of CD4+ T cells from PBMCs cultured without peptide, obtained before COVID-19 vaccination. The receptor was derived from a human donor who had a prior SARS-CoV-2 infection.

The CDR3: CAWTGGNYEQYF. In nucleotides, the CDR3 is TGTGCCTGGACAGGGGGCAACTACGAGCAGTACTTC. The gene calls are TRBV30 and TRBJ2-7; TRBD1 agrees at 8 bases. The CDR3 loop spans 12 amino acids. V shed 4 bases, J shed 3 bases, and the junction held 2 bases outside the gene matches. CDR1 GTSNPN and CDR2 SVGIG come from the germline V gene (reference sequence).